The 30 T cell receptor beta chains presented below share a single source sample, sequenced in a study of OX40 agonist ivuxolimab in advanced cancers. The protocol was immunoSEQ multiplex PCR, while the TCRdb copy is restricted to in-frame clones and leaves out a portion. The repertoire has approximately 38,000 clones, 92% of them found once; the top ten carry approximately 9.6%. The specimen was CD4+ or CD8+ T cells sorted from blood, collected in a trial of the OX40 agonist ivuxolimab. These receptors all come from an adult with an advanced solid tumor such as melanoma, head and neck, liver or kidney cancer.

Concerning this clone: An end of the junction does not agree with germline; a read error may underlie this. CDR3 DNA sequence: TGTGCCAGCAGCTTATTAGACGGGTTGATTTTT. It specifies CASSLLDGLIF. The chain carries TRBV7-9 and TRBJ1-4; D unclear. This CDR3 spans 11 amino acids. Germline lookup yields CDR1 SEHNR and CDR2 FQNEAQ (reference sequence).

The chain carries TRBV5-5 and TRBJ2-1; D might be TRBD1 (6 bases). This CDR3 has 13 amino acids. Germline CDR1 reads SGHKS; CDR2 reads YYEKEE (reference sequence). Trimming removed 5 bases from V and 3 bases from J, with 9 bases in between. CDR3 sequence (DNA): TGTGCCAGCAGTGACAGGATCTACAATGAGCAGTTCTTC. Translation gives CASSDRIYNEQFF. Using reference TRBV5-5 and TRBJ2-1 for the parts outside the CDR3, the full variable domain is DAGVTQSPTHLIKTRGQQVTLRCSPISGHKSVSWYQQVLGQGPQFIFQYYEKEERGRGNFPDRFSARQFPNYSSELNVNALLLGDSALYLCASSDRIYNEQFFGPGTRLTVL.

The gene calls are TRBV7-2 and TRBJ2-3, with TRBD2 matching 12 bases. V trimming: 5 bases; J trimming: 12 bases; junction bases outside the gene matches: 15. This CDR3 has 16 amino acids. Germline CDR1 SGHTA, CDR2 FQGNSA. CDR3 nucleotides: TGTGCCAGCAGCGGCCGGCTAGCGGGAGGGCCTAAAGGTCAGTATTTT. Amino acids: CASSGRLAGGPKGQYF.

A word on this clone: The same CDR3 also results from other DNA sequences found in this sample. J is TRBJ2-1 and V is TRBV9, with D unclear. Per germline, CDR1 SGDLS and CDR2 YYNGEE. Trimming took off 2 bases at V and 10 bases at J, with 7 bases between the two ends. The length of the CDR3 is 11 residues. The chain's CDR3 is CASSVSGEQFF. The CDR3 DNA follows: TGTGCCAGCAGCGTGTCGGGCGAGCAGTTCTTC. Complete variable domain (other parts from reference TRBV9 and TRBJ2-1): DSGVTQTPKHLITATGQRVTLRCSPRSGDLSVYWYQQSLDQGLQFLIQYYNGEERAKGNILERFSAQQFPDLHSELNLSSLELGDSALYFCASSVSGEQFFGPGTRLTVL.

This clone showed up just once. The rearrangement links TRBV13 to TRBJ1-1, with D tentatively TRBD1 (5 bases). This CDR3 region has 13 residues. V was shortened by 5 bases and J by 3 bases, with 10 bases between the two germline ends. The germline V gene has CDR1 PRHDT and CDR2 FYEKMQ (reference sequence). The CDR3 nucleotides read TGTGCCAGCAGCAAAGGGGTTTACACTGAAGCTTTCTTT. This encodes CASSKGVYTEAFF.

The rearrangement joins TRBV5-8 to TRBJ1-1, with D unclear. V lost 1 base to trimming and J lost 0 bases, with 7 bases between them. The CDR3 covers 14 residues. Germline V gene sequence: CDR1 SGHTS, CDR2 YDEGEE. CDR3 in amino acids: CASSLPGLNTEAFF. In DNA form, the CDR3 reads TGTGCCAGCAGCTTGCCGGGGTTGAACACTGAAGCTTTCTTT.

The chain has TRBV29-1 and TRBJ2-1; D is perhaps TRBD2 (6 bases). Germline values: CDR1 SQVTM, CDR2 ANQGSEA. V lost 6 bases and J lost 5, with 17 bases in between. CDR3 length: 14 residues. The CDR3 DNA sequence: TGCAGCGTCCCCTCTAGCGACCATAACAATGAGCAGTTCTTC. Its protein product is CSVPSSDHNNEQFF.

The CDR3 loop reads CASSKRGAHYGYTF. CDR3 bases: TGTGCCAGCAGCAAACGGGGGGCCCACTATGGCTACACCTTC. This chain joins TRBV21-1 and TRBJ1-2. TRBV21-1 is noted as a pseudogene. The CDR3 spans 14 residues.

This clone appeared a single time. V and J are TRBV5-6 and TRBJ2-7, with TRBD2 identical over 12 bases. V was clipped by 2 bases and J by 6 bases; unmatched bases: 9. Germline-derived CDR1 and CDR2 are SGHDT and YYEEEE. This CDR3 spans 16 amino acids. The CDR3 nucleotides are TGTGCCAGCAGCTTCGGGCTGACTAGCGGGAGAAGCGAGCAGTACGTC. Its protein is CASSFGLTSGRSEQYV.

The chain couples TRBV11-2 to TRBJ2-7; D call uncertain. CDR1 and CDR2 (germline): SGHAT, FQNNGV. This CDR3 is built from 13 residues. Trimming took off 0 bases at V and 1 base at J, with 4 bases between the two ends. The CDR3 nucleotides read TGTGCCAGCAGCTTAGACAGATCCTACGAGCAGTACGTC. Translating gives CASSLDRSYEQYV.

The chain employs TRBV4-1 and TRBJ2-7, with D maybe TRBD2 (5 bases). The ends were cut back, 0 bases at V and 0 bases at J, with 12 bases in the middle. Germline V lookup: CDR1 MGHRA, CDR2 YSYEKL. There are 16 residues in the CDR3. Here the CDR3 DNA reads TGCGCCAGCAGCCAAGAGGGATCTGGACTCTCCTACGAGCAGTACTTC. It specifies CASSQEGSGLSYEQYF.

The rearrangement joins TRBV11-2 to TRBJ2-3, with 7 positions matching TRBD2. The junction had 16 bases not matched to a gene; V was cut back by 5 bases and J by 8 bases. This CDR3 has 16 amino acids. Looked up from germline, CDR1 is SGHAT and CDR2 is FQNNGV. The CDR3 loop reads CASSLSDGGRVGTQYF. The CDR3 DNA is TGTGCCAGCAGCCTTAGTGACGGCGGGAGAGTGGGTACGCAGTATTTT.

The genes are TRBV2 and TRBJ2-5; D unclear. This CDR3 spans 14 amino acids. Germline V lookup: CDR1 SNHLY, CDR2 FYNNEI. The V end was cut by 9 bases, the J end by 5 bases, with 19 bases between. The DNA of the CDR3 is TGTGCCAGTGGAACCTTAGTTCCTACGGAGACCCAGTACTTC. Its translation: CASGTLVPTETQYF.

The rearrangement joins TRBV7-8 to TRBJ2-5; D may be TRBD2 (5 bases). V dropped 1 base and J dropped 5 bases, with 11 bases sitting between them. Germline V lookup: CDR1 SGHVS, CDR2 FQNEAQ. There are 14 residues in the CDR3. CDR3 nucleotides: TGTGCCAGCAGCTTAGAGGCCGGGATGGAGACCCAGTACTTC. It codes for CASSLEAGMETQYF. Filled out from reference TRBV7-8 and TRBJ2-5, the complete variable domain reads GAGVSQSPRYKVAKRGQDVALRCDPISGHVSLFWYQQALGQGPEFLTYFQNEAQLDKSGLPSDRFFAERPEGSVSTLKIQRTQQEDSAVYLCASSLEAGMETQYFGPGTRLLVL.

The chain links TRBV7-6 to TRBJ1-1; 7 bases line up with TRBD1. V lost 1 base to trimming and J lost 5 bases; unmatched junction nucleotides: 10. The CDR3 totals 16 residues. The germline V gene has CDR1 SGHVS and CDR2 FNYEAQ. The CDR3 protein is CASSLEWGQSGTEAFF. The CDR3 DNA sequence: TGTGCCAGCAGCTTAGAGTGGGGACAGTCCGGGACTGAAGCTTTCTTT.

This rearrangement joins TRBV6-1 to TRBJ1-5, with no clear D. The CDR3 has 15 residues. Germline lookup yields CDR1 MNHNS and CDR2 SASEGT. With 7 bases removed from V and 9 bases from J, the gap between germline ends came to 22 bases. CDR3 sequence (DNA): TGTGCCAGCACCCTAGATAGGCAGACCTGGGGGCCCCAGCATTTT. The encoded protein is CASTLDRQTWGPQHF.

The chain links TRBV6-6 to TRBJ2-3; TRBD2 aligns across 10 bases. Unmatched junction bases numbered 0, after V lost 2 bases and J lost 1 base. This CDR3 has 15 residues. The germline V gene encodes CDR1 MNHNY and CDR2 SVGAGI (reference sequence). CDR3 protein: CASSYGTSGTDTQYF. CDR3 nucleotides: TGTGCCAGCAGTTACGGGACTAGCGGCACAGATACGCAGTATTTT.

This clone came up once. V usage is TRBV27 and J usage is TRBJ1-1; D unresolved. V lost 0 bases and J 10 bases, leaving 24 bases between the germline ends. Per the germline V gene, CDR1 is MNHEY and CDR2 is SMNVEV (reference sequence). The CDR3 is 17 residues long. Here the CDR3 DNA reads TGTGCCAGCAGTTTATCGCTTTCGCGGGTAACCGAGGCTGGAGCTTTCTTT. The encoded protein is CASSLSLSRVTEAGAFF.

The V and J genes are TRBV27 and TRBJ2-1; D not certain. Trimming left V 5 bases short and J 2 bases short, with 16 bases between. The CDR3 runs 16 residues. CDR1 is MNHEY and CDR2 is SMNVEV in the germline V gene (reference sequence). CDR3 in DNA: TGTGCCAGCAGTACTCCTGGGCCCCGGCCCTACAATGAGCAGTTCTTC. It yields the protein CASSTPGPRPYNEQFF.

This clone was recorded only once. The chain links TRBV9 to TRBJ2-5; 8 nucleotides align to TRBD2. The CDR3 sequence is 15 residues long. J lost 2 bases, V lost 4 bases, and 7 bases had no gene match. In germline, CDR1 is SGDLS, CDR2 YYNGEE. In nucleotides, the CDR3 is TGTGCCAGCAGCCCGGGGGGGGCTCCTCAAGAGACCCAGTACTTC. It codes for CASSPGGAPQETQYF.

The chain couples TRBV28 to TRBJ2-7; D is unresolved. The V end lost 6 bases, the J end lost 3 bases, and 15 bases lay between the germline ends. This CDR3 is 14 amino acids long. Looked up from germline, CDR1 is MDHEN and CDR2 is SYDVKM. As DNA, the CDR3 is TGTGCCAGCAGCCCGAGGACCGCAAACTACGAGCAGTACTTC. It specifies CASSPRTANYEQYF.

J is TRBJ1-5 and V is TRBV5-8; 10 bases line up with TRBD1. Germline V gene lookup returns CDR1 SGHTS and CDR2 YDEGEE. The CDR3 covers 18 residues. Losses at the gene ends were 0 bases for V and 0 bases for J; bases not matched to a gene: 6. CDR3 sequence (DNA): TGTGCCAGCAGCTTGGCCCCGACAGGGGGCTATAGCAATCAGCCCCAGCATTTT. Translated: CASSLAPTGGYSNQPQHF.

This rearrangement joins TRBV4-3 to TRBJ2-1; TRBD2 matches 7 bases. This CDR3 is 17 amino acids long. Germline-derived CDR1 and CDR2 are LGHNA and YSLEER. V gave up 0 bases and J gave up 0 bases; unmatched junction bases: 5. This CDR3 is CASSQDLAEISYNEQFF. The DNA for the CDR3 is TGCGCCAGCAGCCAAGATCTAGCGGAGATCTCCTACAATGAGCAGTTCTTC.

The chain recombines TRBV27 with TRBJ2-3; 10 positions agree with TRBD2. Germline V gene sequence: CDR1 MNHEY, CDR2 SMNVEV (reference sequence). J lost 4 bases, V lost 2 bases, and 6 bases had no gene match. The CDR3 covers 16 residues. CDR3 DNA: TGTGCCAGCAGTTTAACGGCTAGCGGGGGTCCAGATACGCAGTATTTT. Protein sequence: CASSLTASGGPDTQYF.

This clone was observed a single time. Other DNA sequences within the sample encode an identical CDR3. The genes are TRBV9 and TRBJ2-1; the match to TRBD2 covers 12 bases. The germline gives CDR1 SGDLS, CDR2 YYNGEE. The CDR3 is made up of 15 amino acids. The ends lost 3 bases at V and 8 bases at J; junction bases unmatched: 6. The CDR3 protein is CASSASGRAIDEQFF. CDR3 coding DNA: TGTGCCAGCAGCGCTAGCGGGAGGGCCATCGATGAGCAGTTCTTC.

The chain employs TRBV6-1 and TRBJ1-5; no reliable D call. The germline V gene encodes CDR1 MNHNS and CDR2 SASEGT. This CDR3 spans 15 amino acids. Trimming shortened V by 3 bases and J by 0 bases, and 9 bases separated the two germline ends. In nucleotides, the CDR3 is TGTGCCAGCAGTGAGCTGGAGTATAGCAATCAGCCCCAGCATTTT. This translates into CASSELEYSNQPQHF.

The chain is built from TRBV19 and TRBJ1-5, with D perhaps matching TRBD1 (6 bases). The V and J ends lost 3 bases and 7 bases respectively, with 13 bases between them. This CDR3 spans 14 amino acids. Germline CDR1 and CDR2: LNHDA and SQIVND (reference sequence). The CDR3 region is CASSITGGWQPQHF. The CDR3 coding sequence is TGTGCCAGTAGTATTACCGGGGGCTGGCAGCCCCAGCATTTT.

The CDR3 region is CASSVDSSGNEQYV. Written as DNA, the CDR3 is TGTGCCAGCAGCGTAGATTCTAGCGGGAACGAGCAGTACGTC. The J gene is TRBJ2-7, the V gene TRBV9; 9 bases agree with TRBD2. Germline-derived CDR1 and CDR2 are SGDLS and YYNGEE. The CDR3 loop spans 14 amino acids. V lost 0 bases to trimming and J lost 5 bases; unmatched junction nucleotides: 3.

This CDR3 reads CASSWGQGANEQYF. CDR3 coding DNA: TGTGCCAGCAGCTGGGGACAGGGGGCGAACGAGCAGTACTTC. The chain has TRBV5-5 and TRBJ2-7; 12 positions match TRBD1. CDR1 and CDR2 (germline): SGHKS, YYEKEE (reference sequence). Trimming at V came to 3 bases and at J to 5 bases, leaving 3 bases not matched to a gene. CDR3 length equals 14 residues. The full variable domain, rest sourced from reference TRBV5-5 and TRBJ2-7, is DAGVTQSPTHLIKTRGQQVTLRCSPISGHKSVSWYQQVLGQGPQFIFQYYEKEERGRGNFPDRFSARQFPNYSSELNVNALLLGDSALYLCASSWGQGANEQYFGPGTRLTVT.

The V call is TRBV2, the J call TRBJ1-6; D unclear. Germline V lookup: CDR1 SNHLY, CDR2 FYNNEI. V was trimmed by 2 bases and J by 10 bases, leaving 9 bases between them. CDR3 length: 13 amino acids. The chain's CDR3 is CASSEWEESPLHF. As DNA, the CDR3 is TGTGCCAGCAGTGAATGGGAAGAGTCACCCCTCCACTTT.